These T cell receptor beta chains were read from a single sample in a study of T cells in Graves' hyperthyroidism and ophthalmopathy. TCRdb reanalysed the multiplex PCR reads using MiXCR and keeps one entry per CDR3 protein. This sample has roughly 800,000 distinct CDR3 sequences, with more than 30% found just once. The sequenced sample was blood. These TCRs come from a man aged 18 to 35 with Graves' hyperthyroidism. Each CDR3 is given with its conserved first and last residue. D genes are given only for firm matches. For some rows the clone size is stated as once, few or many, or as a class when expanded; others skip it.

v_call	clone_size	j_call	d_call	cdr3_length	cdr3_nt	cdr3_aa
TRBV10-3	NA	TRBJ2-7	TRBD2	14	TGTGCCATCAGTGAAAGGCGGGGGGACTACGAGCAGTACTTC	CAISERRGDYEQYF
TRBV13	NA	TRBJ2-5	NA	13	TGTGCCAGCAGCTCCGCGAGGAGAGAGACCCAGTACTTC	CASSSARRETQYF
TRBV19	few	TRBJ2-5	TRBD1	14	TGTGCCAGTAGTACATGGGACAGGGCGGAGACCCAGTACTTC	CASSTWDRAETQYF
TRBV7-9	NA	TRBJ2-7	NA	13	TGTGCCAGCAGACTGACAGACTCGTACGAGCAGTACTTC	CASRLTDSYEQYF
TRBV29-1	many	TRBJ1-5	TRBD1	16	TGCAGCGTTGCCCAGGGGACAGGGCGGGACAATCAGCCCCAGCATTTT	CSVAQGTGRDNQPQHF
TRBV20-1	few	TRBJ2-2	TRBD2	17	TGCAGTGCTAGAGGTCCACTAGCGGGAGGGTGGTCCGGGGAGCTGTTTTTT	CSARGPLAGGWSGELFF
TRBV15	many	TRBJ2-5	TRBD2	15	TGTGCCACCTCGCCTGGAGCGGGAGGGCCAGAGACCCAGTACTTC	CATSPGAGGPETQYF
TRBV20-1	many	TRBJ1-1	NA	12	TGCAGTGCTAGGAAGACGGGGTCTGAAGCTTTCTTT	CSARKTGSEAFF
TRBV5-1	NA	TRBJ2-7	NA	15	TGCGCCAGCAGCTTGGCCCCGGGAAAAGACTACGAGCAGTACTTC	CASSLAPGKDYEQYF
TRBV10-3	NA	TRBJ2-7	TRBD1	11	TGTGCCACCGGGACAGTAAGTGAGCAGTACTTC	CATGTVSEQYF
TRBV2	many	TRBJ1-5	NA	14	TGTGCCAGCAGCCATGACGAGAGCAATCAGCCCCAGCATTTT	CASSHDESNQPQHF
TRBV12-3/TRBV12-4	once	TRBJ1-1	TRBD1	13	TGTGCCAGCAGTTTCAGGGGGCGCTCTGAAGCTTTCTTT	CASSFRGRSEAFF
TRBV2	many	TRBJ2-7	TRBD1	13	TGTGCTGGGAAAGGGGGCGGTGTCTACGAGCAGTACTTC	CAGKGGGVYEQYF
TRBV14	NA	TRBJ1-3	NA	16	TGTGCCAGCAGCCAAGCTTTGGAGACCTCTGGAAACACCATATATTTT	CASSQALETSGNTIYF